The 22 T cell receptor beta chains listed next were all sequenced from one sample in a study of CD8 T cells in ankylosing spondylitis. Regarding the study as a whole: A motif in TCR beta, a set of roughly eight highly homologous variants, appeared characteristic of ankylosing spondylitis blood.

The antigens of these receptors remain unknown. TCRdb re-analysed the 5' RACE reads in MiXCR, keeping a single row per CDR3 protein. The table includes 450,000 to 550,000 distinct CDR3 sequences, about 5.7% detected once. Sample: blood, either unsorted or a sorted T cell fraction (not recorded which). Receptors were obtained from a male donor with ankylosing spondylitis.

This clonotype was observed many times. The chain couples TRBV12-3 or TRBV12-4 to TRBJ1-1; weak D call: TRBD1 (5 bases). Trimming took 7 bases from V and 0 from J, leaving 15 bases between them. The CDR3 is made up of 15 amino acids. CDR3 in amino acids: CASTPRTLMNTEAFF. For the CDR3, the DNA is TGTGCCAGCACCCCGAGGACACTTATGAACACTGAAGCTTTCTTT.

This clonotype was recorded at least ten times. The chain is built from TRBV29-1 and TRBJ2-3; no clear D. Germline-derived CDR1 and CDR2 are SQVTM and ANQGSEA. V dropped 5 bases and J dropped 5 bases, with 8 bases sitting between them. This CDR3 has 11 residues. CDR3 bases: TGCAGCGTTCCTGGGGTAGATACGCAGTATTTT. Protein: CSVPGVDTQYF.

This clonotype occurred many times. The V call is TRBV6-4, the J call TRBJ2-1; possibly TRBD2 for D (5 bases). The V gene's germline CDR1 is MRHNA and CDR2 SNTAGT. Trimming left V 3 bases short and J 0 bases short, with 9 bases between. This CDR3 is 15 amino acids long. CDR3 region: CASSDGESSYNEQFF. CDR3 nucleotide sequence: TGTGCCAGCAGTGATGGGGAGAGCTCCTACAATGAGCAGTTCTTC.

This clonotype was picked up many times. V gene TRBV10-3 combines with J gene TRBJ2-7; tentatively, D is TRBD1 or TRBD2 (5 bases each). Trimming took off 5 bases at V and 2 bases at J, with 10 bases between the two ends. This CDR3 contains 13 residues. Germline V gene lookup returns CDR1 ENHRY and CDR2 SYGVKD. This chain's CDR3 is CAISLGTPYEQYF. CDR3 nucleotides: TGTGCCATCAGTCTCGGGACCCCCTACGAGCAGTACTTC.

There are many counts of this clonotype. The chain is built from TRBV9 and TRBJ1-1; D unresolved. The CDR3 has 13 amino acids. The V end was cut by 3 bases, the J end by 3 bases, with 9 bases between. In germline, CDR1 is SGDLS, CDR2 YYNGEE. The CDR3 reads CASSGHGDTEAFF. Written as DNA, the CDR3 is TGTGCCAGCAGCGGTCACGGGGACACTGAAGCTTTCTTT.

This clonotype has at least ten counts. The chain carries TRBV6-7 and TRBJ1-2, with D unclear. TRBV6-7 is an open reading frame whose function is uncertain. The V end was cut by 2 bases, the J end by 8 bases, with 15 bases between. This CDR3 has 14 amino acids. CDR3 DNA: TGTGCCAGCAGTTACCCGAGCGGGGATCGGGGCTACACCTTC. Protein: CASSYPSGDRGYTF.

This clonotype occurred many times. V gene TRBV5-5 combines with J gene TRBJ1-1, with D perhaps matching TRBD1 (6 bases). The V end was cut by 4 bases, the J end by 1 base, with 11 bases between. The CDR3 loop spans 14 amino acids. Germline loops: CDR1 SGHKS, CDR2 YYEKEE (reference sequence). This CDR3 is CASSIRTENTEAFF. The CDR3 DNA reads TGTGCCAGCAGCATACGGACAGAGAACACTGAAGCTTTCTTT.

This clonotype has at least ten counts. The chain has TRBV7-2 and TRBJ2-5; 8 bases agree with TRBD1. Germline trimming cut 2 bases from V and 5 bases from J; bases unmatched to any gene: 4. The germline V gene has CDR1 SGHTA and CDR2 FQGNSA. The CDR3 consists of 14 residues. The CDR3 nucleotides are TGTGCCAGCAGCTTAAACAGGGGGTGGGAGACCCAGTACTTC. This codes for CASSLNRGWETQYF.

In this sample, this clonotype turned up many times. V gene TRBV7-8 combines with J gene TRBJ2-3; the D call may be TRBD1 or TRBD2 (6 bases each). Germline CDR1 SGHVS, CDR2 FQNEAQ. The V gene lost 4 bases and the J gene lost 9 bases, with 14 bases spanning the gap. This CDR3 is 13 amino acids long. In nucleotides, the CDR3 is TGTGCCAGCAGCTCAAATACGGGGGCGACGCAGTATTTT. As protein: CASSSNTGATQYF.

This clonotype was seen repeatedly, ten times or more. The rearrangement uses TRBV7-2 and TRBJ1-2; a possible D gene is TRBD1 (5 bases). Trimming left V 8 bases short and J 4 bases short, with 11 bases between. Germline V lookup: CDR1 SGHTA, CDR2 FQGNSA. This CDR3 comprises 12 residues. In nucleotides, the CDR3 is TGTGCCAGCGGAGAGAGGGGCTATGGCTACACCTTC. Protein product: CASGERGYGYTF.

This clonotype was seen at least ten times. This chain joins TRBV7-2 and TRBJ2-7; 9 bases are shared with TRBD2. CDR3 size: 14 residues. The germline CDR1 and CDR2 sequences are SGHTA and FQGNSA. J was trimmed by 3 bases and V by 2 bases; bases with no gene match: 2. The CDR3 here is CASSLLAGSYEQYF. Written as DNA, the CDR3 is TGTGCCAGCAGCTTACTAGCGGGGAGCTACGAGCAGTACTTC. Combining the CDR3 with reference TRBV7-2 and TRBJ2-7 gives the whole variable domain GAGVSQSPSNKVTEKGKDVELRCDPISGHTALYWYRQSLGQGLEFLIYFQGNSAPDKSGLPSDRFSAERTGGSVSTLTIQRTQQEDSAVYLCASSLLAGSYEQYFGPGTRLTVT.

This clonotype was picked up many times. This rearrangement joins TRBV5-6 to TRBJ1-1; the D gene is possibly TRBD1 (5 bases). This CDR3 has 17 residues. Per germline, CDR1 SGHDT and CDR2 YYEEEE. V was trimmed by 4 bases and J by 4 bases, leaving 23 bases between them. The CDR3: CASSLQSPPGLATEAFF. CDR3 nucleotide sequence: TGTGCCAGCAGCCTACAATCCCCGCCAGGGTTGGCCACTGAAGCTTTCTTT.

This clonotype showed up many times. J is TRBJ2-1 and V is TRBV18, with D perhaps matching TRBD1 (5 bases). The length of the CDR3 is 15 residues. The ends were cut back, 3 bases at V and 0 bases at J, with 9 bases in the middle. Looked up from germline, CDR1 is KGHSH and CDR2 is LQKENI. CDR3 nucleotides: TGTGCCAGCTCACCGGACACAAGCTCCTACAATGAGCAGTTCTTC. This codes for CASSPDTSSYNEQFF.

The DNA of the CDR3 is TGTGCCAGCAGTTCAGGGGGCGGAAGACCTAGCACAGATACGCAGTATTTT. It specifies CASSSGGGRPSTDTQYF. The chain joins TRBV28 to TRBJ2-3, with 8 bases aligning to TRBD1. In germline, CDR1 is MDHEN, CDR2 SYDVKM. CDR3 length equals 17 residues. Trimming took 4 bases from V and 0 from J; bases not matched to a gene: 9.

The table lists this clonotype with many counts. The chain uses TRBV6-1 and TRBJ2-5; D is possibly TRBD1 or TRBD2 (5 bases each). Trimming left V 9 bases short and J 0 bases short, with 11 bases between. The CDR3 contains 13 residues. CDR1 and CDR2 (germline): MNHNS, SASEGT. The CDR3 loop reads CASTGTDQETQYF. CDR3 DNA: TGTGCCAGTACTGGGACCGACCAAGAGACCCAGTACTTC.

Many counts were recorded for this clonotype. The J gene is TRBJ1-4, the V gene TRBV15; D is uncertain. The V gene lost 0 bases and the J gene lost 5 bases, with 10 bases spanning the gap. The CDR3 consists of 15 residues. The V gene's germline CDR1 is LNHNV and CDR2 YYDKDF (reference sequence). CDR3 residues: CATSRDGGPNEKLFF. CDR3 nucleotides: TGTGCCACCAGCAGAGATGGCGGGCCGAATGAAAAACTGTTTTTT.

The V and J genes are TRBV5-1 and TRBJ1-2; D gene ambiguous. Germline CDR1 reads SGHRS; CDR2 reads YFSETQ. The V end was cut by 4 bases, the J end by 4 bases, with 17 bases between. The CDR3 runs 15 residues. The CDR3 region has the DNA TGCGCCAGCAGCGCCTCCCAAGGTGGAAGCTATGGCTACACCTTC. Protein sequence: CASSASQGGSYGYTF.

The J gene is TRBJ2-7, the V gene TRBV12-3 or TRBV12-4; no clear D. CDR3 length: 13 amino acids. The ends were cut back, 1 base at V and 0 bases at J, with 4 bases in the middle. CDR3: CASSLEISYEQYF. The CDR3 DNA reads as TGTGCCAGCAGTTTAGAAATCTCCTACGAGCAGTACTTC.

This clonotype has more than one count but fewer than ten. This chain links TRBV5-1 with TRBJ1-1; TRBD1 matches 11 bases. CDR1 is SGHRS and CDR2 is YFSETQ in the germline V gene. Trimming cost V 3 bases and J 7 bases; bases outside gene matches: 8. This CDR3 comprises 15 residues. The chain's CDR3 is CASSSRSGTGGEAFF. CDR3 DNA: TGCGCCAGCAGCTCCCGATCCGGGACAGGGGGTGAAGCTTTCTTT.

This clonotype showed up many times. The chain joins TRBV20-1 to TRBJ1-2; D gene unclear. The germline V and J ends were trimmed by 2 bases and 7 bases, with 8 bases remaining between them. Germline-derived CDR1 and CDR2 are DFQATT and SNEGSKA (reference sequence). CDR3 length: 11 amino acids. In nucleotides, the CDR3 is TGCAGTGCTAGACGGGGTGGTGGCTACACCTTC. It is translated as CSARRGGGYTF.

This clonotype was counted ten times or more. The chain couples TRBV11-1 to TRBJ2-1, with TRBD2 matching 7 bases. Trimming cost V 0 bases and J 2 bases; bases outside gene matches: 7. CDR3 size: 17 residues. The germline CDR1 and CDR2 sequences are SGHAT and FQDESV (reference sequence). The DNA for the CDR3 is TGTGCCAGCAGCTTAGCGGTCGGGGGAGGGCCCTACAATGAGCAGTTCTTC. This codes for CASSLAVGGGPYNEQFF.

This clonotype was counted ten times or more. This rearrangement joins TRBV6-2 or TRBV6-3 to TRBJ2-7; 10 bases line up with TRBD1. Losses at the gene ends were 7 bases for V and 3 bases for J; bases not matched to a gene: 6. CDR1 MNHEY and CDR2 SVGEGT come from the germline V gene. The CDR3 sequence is 14 residues long. CDR3 sequence (DNA): TGTGCCAGCACTGGGGACAGGGGAAACTACGAGCAGTACTTC. Translating gives CASTGDRGNYEQYF.